This T cell receptor beta chain was sequenced for a study of blood T cell repertoires in COVID-19. Contact with a PCR-confirmed or clinician-diagnosed COVID-19 case occurred within 2 weeks of entry. Germline values: CDR1 MNHEY, CDR2 SVGEGT. V lost 5 bases, J lost 7 bases, and 12 bases lay in between. CDR3 length equals 13 residues. Method: immunoSEQ multiplex PCR; TCRdb's copy keeps in-frame clones and lacks some. The table records hundreds of thousands of clones, roughly 85% of them present only once. This chain joins TRBV6-2 or TRBV6-3 and TRBJ1-5; TRBD1 might be the D (5 bases). The sample consisted of PBMCs or T cells enriched from blood (not recorded which). The source of this sequence is a woman between 40 and 55 years old who had been exposed to COVID-19. The CDR3 here is CASSRQLGQPQHF. The CDR3 DNA follows: TGTGCCAGCAGTAGACAGCTTGGGCAGCCCCAGCATTTT.